This T cell receptor beta chain is drawn from a study of prognosis after radiotherapy for stage I lung cancer. Study context: Patients (roughly 14 men, roughly six women) were aged roughly 53 to 95, median approximately 71 years. Whole-study findings and limits: Reportedly, the usage of TRBV and TRBJ genes was not the same in patients with and without metastases.

TCR beta CDR3 amplification from genomic DNA was performed by two-round multiplex PCR. Round-one PCR had primers specific to each TRBV and TRBJ gene. TCRdb processed the multiplex PCR reads anew with MiXCR; each CDR3 protein has one entry. The sample shows 26,000 or so distinct CDR3 sequences, around 32% of them seen only once. At each of two time points, six milliliters of venous blood were taken. In the case of this clonotype: Antigen specificity is unknown.

The CDR3 has 12 residues. Trimming took 3 bases from V and 7 from J, leaving 9 bases between them. Germline V gene sequence: CDR1 GTSNPN, CDR2 SVGIG (reference sequence). The receptor's source is a donor over 45 with non-small cell lung cancer. The sample here was PBMCs, taken before or after stereotactic body radiation therapy (not recorded which). V is TRBV30 and J is TRBJ2-2; D call uncertain. The DNA for the CDR3 is TGTGCCTGGAGCCCCCCCTTCGGGGAGCTGTTTTTT. Amino acids: CAWSPPFGELFF.